The following is a TCR beta chain sequence with its context. Its target is unknown. The record originates from a study of molecular identifiers for immune sequencing clone quantification. Study observations and caveats: Spiked Jurkat TCR RNA equivalent to one cell reportedly surfaced among about 1 million naive cells.

The CDR3 length is 15 residues. From germline, CDR1 is SEHNR and CDR2 FQNEAQ (reference sequence). V lost 5 bases, J lost 1 base, and 14 bases lay in between. TCRdb processed the PCR reads anew with MiXCR; each CDR3 protein has one entry. The sample has about 630,000 distinct CDR3 sequences, roughly 23% seen once. This receptor was taken from a human donor in good health. Some libraries in this study had Jurkat cell RNA spiked in. This chain uses TRBV7-9 with TRBJ1-2; D perhaps matches TRBD1 (6 bases). The sample taken for sequencing was naive CD8+ T cells from blood, with Jurkat cell RNA spiked in. This sample's subset: FACS-sorted CD8+CD4-CCR7+CD45RA+ naive T cells. The chain's CDR3 is CASSGGGDSNYGYTF. In nucleotides, the CDR3 is TGTGCCAGCAGCGGGGGGGGCGACAGTAACTATGGCTACACCTTC.